Presented here are 20 T cell receptor beta chains from one specimen sequenced in a study of blood T cell repertoires in COVID-19 (dated by TCRdb to 2018 to 2021). Library prep was done by the immunoSEQ multiplex PCR assay. TCRdb limited this immuneACCESS table to in-frame rearrangements with V and J called. A share of clones is missing; checked studies link under half to unresolved V genes, and the rest is unexplained. Here the sample has about 260,000 clones; 88% occur a single time. The ten largest clones represent around 0.7% of the sample. The source material was peripheral blood. The receptor set was obtained from a human donor in a cohort sampled during active COVID-19.

This chain connects TRBV29-1 to TRBJ2-5, with TRBD2 identical over 14 bases. Germline V gene lookup returns CDR1 SQVTM and CDR2 ANQGSEA. This CDR3 is 13 amino acids long. Trimming cost V 7 bases and J 4 bases; bases outside gene matches: 2. DNA of the CDR3: TGCAGCGCCGGACTAGCGGGGGGAGAGACCCAGTACTTC. Protein product: CSAGLAGGETQYF.

The sample holds a few counts of this clone. The chain recombines TRBV18 with TRBJ2-7, with 10 bases matching TRBD1. Germline values: CDR1 KGHSH, CDR2 LQKENI. V was clipped by 5 bases and J by 0 bases; unmatched bases: 4. This CDR3 has 15 residues. CDR3 coding DNA: TGTGCCAGCTCATCGCGGACAGGGGGCTCCTACGAGCAGTACTTC. This sequence encodes CASSSRTGGSYEQYF. Filled out from reference TRBV18 and TRBJ2-7, the complete variable domain reads NAGVMQNPRHLVRRRGQEARLRCSPMKGHSHVYWYRQLPEEGLKFMVYLQKENIIDESGMPKERFSAEFPKEGPSILRIQQVVRGDSAAYFCASSSRTGGSYEQYFGPGTRLTVT.

The chain carries TRBV9 and TRBJ2-2; tentative D call: TRBD2 (6 bases). The length of the CDR3 is 15 residues. Germline CDR1 SGDLS, CDR2 YYNGEE. Trimming cost V 5 bases and J 4 bases, with 15 bases left between them. The CDR3 region has the DNA TGTGCCAGCAGGGGGACTTCTATTGGCACCGGGGAGCTGTTTTTT. Its translation: CASRGTSIGTGELFF.

The V gene is TRBV5-1, the J gene TRBJ2-4, with D possibly being TRBD1 (6 bases). Between the trimmed V and J ends, which lost 10 bases and 6 bases, there was a span of 20 bases. Germline lookup yields CDR1 SGHRS and CDR2 YFSETQ. This CDR3 has 14 amino acids. Here the CDR3 reads CASKNTGQGNIQYF. In DNA, the CDR3 is TGCGCCTCGAAGAACACAGGGCAGGGAAACATTCAGTACTTC.

The chain has TRBV7-3 and TRBJ2-1, with 10 bases matching TRBD1. Losses at the gene ends were 4 bases for V and 4 bases for J; bases not matched to a gene: 7. Germline V gives CDR1 SGHTA, CDR2 FQGTGA. The CDR3 length is 16 residues. The CDR3 region is CASSSSDRGAYNEQFF. CDR3 DNA: TGTGCCAGCAGCTCCTCGGACAGGGGGGCATACAATGAGCAGTTCTTC. Looking up the rest from reference TRBV7-3 and TRBJ2-1 gives the full variable domain: GAGVSQTPSNKVTEKGKYVELRCDPISGHTALYWYRQSLGQGPEFLIYFQGTGAADDSGLPNDRFFAVRPEGSVSTLKIQRTERGDSAVYLCASSSSDRGAYNEQFFGPGTRLTVL.

The CDR3 spells CATETPGQREGYTF. The DNA of the CDR3 is TGTGCCACCGAAACCCCGGGACAGAGAGAAGGCTACACCTTC. The chain recombines TRBV28 with TRBJ1-2; 7 nucleotides match TRBD1. The V gene end was trimmed by 10 bases and the J gene end by 8 bases; junction bases not matched to a gene: 16. Germline loops: CDR1 MDHEN, CDR2 SYDVKM. The length of the CDR3 is 14 residues.

The V call is TRBV7-2, the J call TRBJ2-5; 14 nucleotides match TRBD2. CDR3 length: 16 residues. V gave up 4 bases and J gave up 2 bases; unmatched junction bases: 3. The germline gives CDR1 SGHTA, CDR2 FQGNSA. The CDR3 protein is CASSWRLAGGQETQYF. CDR3 sequence (DNA): TGTGCCAGCAGCTGGCGACTAGCGGGAGGGCAAGAGACCCAGTACTTC.

V gene TRBV6-6 combines with J gene TRBJ1-6; 7 nucleotides match TRBD1. The germline V gene encodes CDR1 MNHNY and CDR2 SVGAGI (reference sequence). This CDR3 spans 16 amino acids. With 6 bases clipped from V and 5 bases from J, the junction kept 10 bases outside the gene matches. The CDR3 sequence: CASSSNYRGNNSPLHF. For the CDR3, the DNA is TGTGCCAGCAGCTCAAACTACAGGGGAAATAATTCACCCCTCCACTTT.

The gene calls are TRBV30 and TRBJ1-2, with no clear D. This CDR3 spans 12 amino acids. Germline V gives CDR1 GTSNPN, CDR2 SVGIG (reference sequence). Trimming cost V 5 bases and J 7 bases, with 14 bases left between them. Here the CDR3 DNA reads TGTGCCTGGGAGTCCATCTGGCTTGGCTACACCTTC. It encodes CAWESIWLGYTF.

The V call is TRBV6-4, the J call TRBJ1-1; 7 nucleotides align to TRBD1. Germline V gives CDR1 MRHNA, CDR2 SNTAGT. The CDR3 totals 12 residues. The V and J ends lost 6 bases and 8 bases, in that order; junction bases with no gene match: 6. CDR3 residues: CASSIRDREAFF. The CDR3 DNA is TGTGCCAGCAGCATCCGGGACAGAGAAGCTTTCTTT.

The chain couples TRBV12-3 or TRBV12-4 to TRBJ2-2; D is undetermined. The V end was cut by 5 bases, the J end by 4 bases, with 8 bases between. The CDR3 contains 13 residues. The chain's CDR3 is CASSPTGTGELFF. CDR3 nucleotides: TGTGCCAGCAGTCCGACGGGCACCGGGGAGCTGTTTTTT.

The genes are TRBV28 and TRBJ2-7; D is possibly TRBD2 (7 bases). Germline loops: CDR1 MDHEN, CDR2 SYDVKM. The CDR3 runs 11 residues. The V end was cut by 11 bases, the J end by 3 bases, with 11 bases between. CDR3 coding DNA: TGTGCCGGGGGGGGCTACTACGAGCAGTACTTC. This codes for CAGGGYYEQYF. Using reference TRBV28 and TRBJ2-7 for the parts outside the CDR3, the full variable domain is DVKVTQSSRYLVKRTGEKVFLECVQDMDHENMFWYRQDPGLGLRLIYFSYDVKMKEKGDIPEGYSVSREKKERFSLILESASTNQTSMYLCAGGGYYEQYFGPGTRLTVT.

The genes are TRBV5-6 and TRBJ1-2; D gene ambiguous. This CDR3 comprises 13 residues. The germline V gene has CDR1 SGHDT and CDR2 YYEEEE. Trimming left V 2 bases short and J 7 bases short, with 12 bases between. CDR3 sequence: CASSFPIPVGYTF. In nucleotides, the CDR3 is TGTGCCAGCAGCTTTCCCATACCGGTTGGCTACACCTTC.

The rearrangement joins TRBV7-2 to TRBJ1-1; 12 bases are a match to TRBD1. The CDR3 runs to 17 residues. V lost 5 bases and J lost 2; bases outside the gene matches: 9. The germline gives CDR1 SGHTA, CDR2 FQGNSA. Here the CDR3 DNA reads TGTGCCAGCAGCAAAAGGGGGACAGGGGGCACCAACACTGAAGCTTTCTTT. Protein: CASSKRGTGGTNTEAFF.

V is TRBV27 and J is TRBJ1-5; 11 bases line up with TRBD1. Germline-derived CDR1 and CDR2 are MNHEY and SMNVEV (reference sequence). The CDR3 is 16 amino acids. Germline trimming cut 6 bases from V and 0 bases from J; bases unmatched to any gene: 4. Written as DNA, the CDR3 is TGTGCCAGCAGAGGGACAGGGGGATATAGCAATCAGCCCCAGCATTTT. Translation gives CASRGTGGYSNQPQHF.

The chain couples TRBV27 to TRBJ2-1, with 9 nucleotides matching TRBD1. In germline, CDR1 is MNHEY, CDR2 SMNVEV (reference sequence). CDR3 length: 13 residues. After removal of 6 bases from V and 6 bases from J, the junction contained 3 bases not matched to a gene. In DNA, the CDR3 is TGTGCCAGCAGGGGACAGGGCGGCAATGAGCAGTTCTTC. Encoded protein: CASRGQGGNEQFF.

The rearrangement uses TRBV18 and TRBJ2-6; maybe TRBD1 (5 bases). The germline CDR1 and CDR2 sequences are KGHSH and LQKENI. The CDR3 covers 15 residues. V was clipped by 0 bases and J by 2 bases, with 5 bases between them. CDR3 bases: TGTGCCAGCTCACCACCGACAGCTGGGGCCAACGTCCTGACTTTC. Translating it yields CASSPPTAGANVLTF.

The chain recombines TRBV4-1 with TRBJ2-1; 9 positions match TRBD2. This CDR3 is 20 amino acids long. Germline values: CDR1 MGHRA, CDR2 YSYEKL. Trimming took 1 base from V and 0 from J; bases not matched to a gene: 13. The CDR3 DNA reads as TGCGCCAGCAGCCAAGCTTTGGGGGGCCAACTAGCGGGCTCCTACAATGAGCAGTTCTTC. The encoded protein is CASSQALGGQLAGSYNEQFF.

This clone was seen only once. Here the CDR3 DNA reads TGTGCCAGCAGTCAAACAGGGACTAGCGGGTTAAACAATGAGCAGTTCTTC. Translated, it gives CASSQTGTSGLNNEQFF. The V and J genes are TRBV28 and TRBJ2-1; 12 nucleotides agree with TRBD2. The CDR3 runs 17 residues. Per germline, CDR1 MDHEN and CDR2 SYDVKM. Germline trimming cut 5 bases from V and 5 bases from J; bases unmatched to any gene: 10.

The V and J genes are TRBV4-1 and TRBJ2-7; 11 bases line up with TRBD2. CDR1 and CDR2 from the germline V gene are MGHRA and YSYEKL. The length of the CDR3 is 15 residues. J lost 2 bases, V lost 2 bases, and 2 bases had no gene match. Here the CDR3 reads CASSQLAGGPYEQYF. CDR3 bases: TGCGCCAGCAGCCAACTAGCGGGAGGCCCCTACGAGCAGTACTTC.